Presented here are 15 T cell receptor beta chains from one specimen sequenced in a study of CD8+ T cells in alopecia areata. RNA extraction and reverse transcription yielded cDNA as sequencing template. Profiling relied on immunoSEQ multiplex PCR, and the TCRdb table lists in-frame clones only, not all of them. The repertoire holds 95,000 to 110,000 clones, with roughly 50% as singletons. The sequenced sample was CD4+ T cells sorted from blood. The source is a human donor in good health.

The chain is built from TRBV29-1 and TRBJ2-5; D remains ambiguous. The germline CDR1 and CDR2 sequences are SQVTM and ANQGSEA. The CDR3 covers 14 residues. V lost 3 bases to trimming and J lost 2 bases, with 13 bases between them. The CDR3 DNA reads as TGCAGCGTTGACCGCGGCGGCATACAAGAGACCCAGTACTTC. Its translation: CSVDRGGIQETQYF. Full variable domain (outside the CDR3, taken from reference TRBV29-1 and TRBJ2-5): SAVISQKPSRDICQRGTSLTIQCQVDSQVTMMFWYRQQPGQSLTLIATANQGSEATYESGFVIDKFPISRPNLTFSTLTVSNMSPEDSSIYLCSVDRGGIQETQYFGPGTRLLVL.

The rearrangement joins TRBV7-2 to TRBJ2-5; the D gene is possibly TRBD2 (5 bases). This CDR3 has 16 residues. V gave up 1 base and J gave up 4 bases, with 16 bases separating them. Looked up from germline, CDR1 is SGHTA and CDR2 is FQGNSA. The CDR3 loop reads CASSLESGLAGETQYF. DNA for the CDR3: TGTGCCAGCAGCTTAGAGTCAGGTCTAGCAGGAGAGACCCAGTACTTC.

V usage is TRBV27 and J usage is TRBJ2-7; tentative D call: TRBD1 (5 bases). V was pared by 6 bases and J by 3 bases, with 9 bases between. This CDR3 spans 12 amino acids. Looked up from germline, CDR1 is MNHEY and CDR2 is SMNVEV (reference sequence). The CDR3 sequence is CASRDSLYEQYF. The CDR3 DNA reads TGTGCCAGCAGAGACAGTCTCTACGAGCAGTACTTC.

There are a few counts of this clone. The chain uses TRBV10-3 and TRBJ1-4; D is perhaps TRBD1 (5 bases). This CDR3 region has 12 residues. Looked up from germline, CDR1 is ENHRY and CDR2 is SYGVKD. The V end lost 2 bases, the J end lost 7 bases, and 5 bases lay between the germline ends. CDR3 bases: TGTGCCATCAGTGAGAGGGGTGAAAAACTGTTTTTT. This encodes CAISERGEKLFF.

V is TRBV6-5 and J is TRBJ1-1; a possible D gene is TRBD1 (6 bases). The CDR3 consists of 13 residues. Germline V lookup: CDR1 MNHEY, CDR2 SVGAGI. Trimming took off 0 bases at V and 4 bases at J, with 6 bases between the two ends. CDR3 sequence (DNA): TGTGCCAGCAGTTACTCACAGGGCACTGAAGCTTTCTTT. Protein sequence: CASSYSQGTEAFF.

The chain employs TRBV29-1 and TRBJ2-5; 8 nucleotides agree with TRBD1. The DNA matches TRBJ2-7 better at its end, which makes the J call doubtful. The CDR3 is 12 amino acids. Germline assignment: CDR1 SQVTM and CDR2 ANQGSEA. The CDR3 reads CSSKGQADEQYF. CDR3 nucleotides: TGCAGCTCCAAGGGACAGGCCGACGAGCAGTACTTC.

The CDR3 nucleotides read TGTGCCAGTAGTACAAACCCTGTTAATCAGCCCCAGCATTTT. It codes for CASSTNPVNQPQHF. The gene calls are TRBV19 and TRBJ1-5; D gene unclear. CDR1 and CDR2 (germline): LNHDA, SQIVND (reference sequence). V lost 4 bases to trimming and J lost 4 bases, with 11 bases between them. The CDR3 runs to 14 residues.

This clone appeared a single time. This chain links TRBV6-5 with TRBJ1-6; D is uncertain. Trimming shortened V by 0 bases and J by 12 bases, and 9 bases separated the two germline ends. The length of the CDR3 is 13 residues. Germline V lookup: CDR1 MNHEY, CDR2 SVGAGI. This chain's CDR3 is CASSYSTDLPLHF. The DNA of the CDR3 is TGTGCCAGCAGTTACTCGACGGATTTACCCCTCCACTTT.

The CDR3 nucleotides are TGTGCCAGCAGCTTAGAGGGACAGGGCGAGCAGTACTTC. This gives the protein CASSLEGQGEQYF. The rearrangement links TRBV7-9 to TRBJ2-7, with 9 nucleotides matching TRBD1. CDR1 is SEHNR and CDR2 is FQNEAQ in the germline V gene (reference sequence). V lost 1 base, J lost 6 bases, and 1 base stayed unmatched. This CDR3 has 13 amino acids.

The rearrangement uses TRBV28 and TRBJ1-5; 12 positions agree with TRBD1. V shed 6 bases, J shed 6 bases, and the junction held 6 bases outside the gene matches. CDR3 length: 15 amino acids. In germline, CDR1 is MDHEN, CDR2 SYDVKM. The CDR3 DNA reads TGTGCCAGCAGCCGCGGGACAGGGGGCATTCAGCCCCAGCATTTT. Translating gives CASSRGTGGIQPQHF. Drawing the rest from reference TRBV28 and TRBJ1-5, the complete variable domain is DVKVTQSSRYLVKRTGEKVFLECVQDMDHENMFWYRQDPGLGLRLIYFSYDVKMKEKGDIPEGYSVSREKKERFSLILESASTNQTSMYLCASSRGTGGIQPQHFGDGTRLSIL.

This chain uses TRBV7-6 with TRBJ2-3; the D call may be TRBD1 or TRBD2 (5 bases each). V was shortened by 2 bases and J by 2 bases, with 11 bases between the two germline ends. CDR3 size: 15 residues. Germline-derived CDR1 and CDR2 are SGHVS and FNYEAQ. CDR3 nucleotides: TGTGCCAGCAGCTTAATAGGGACGAACACAGATACGCAGTATTTT. Translation: CASSLIGTNTDTQYF.

This clone was counted between two and nine times. This chain uses TRBV29-1 with TRBJ1-1; TRBD1 might be the D (6 bases). Germline CDR1 reads SQVTM; CDR2 reads ANQGSEA. Trimming took 4 bases from V and 8 from J, leaving 11 bases between them. The CDR3 is 11 amino acids. For the CDR3, the DNA is TGCAGCGTTGCTCGGGGGCGCGAAGCTTTCTTT. The encoded protein is CSVARGREAFF.

This clone was recorded only once. The chain combines TRBV18 with TRBJ2-3; 8 nucleotides match TRBD2. The J segment lost 4 bases and the V segment lost 6 bases, leaving 9 bases of the junction unmatched. Germline V CDR1 and CDR2: KGHSH, LQKENI. This CDR3 has 15 residues. DNA for the CDR3: TGTGCCAGCTCCCCTAGGACTAGCCCCGCAGATACGCAGTATTTT. This codes for CASSPRTSPADTQYF.

CDR3 region: CSVLSGGETQYF. In DNA, the CDR3 is TGCAGCGTTCTTAGCGGGGGAGAGACCCAGTACTTC. This rearrangement joins TRBV29-1 to TRBJ2-5; 9 nucleotides agree with TRBD2. The CDR3 covers 12 residues. The V segment lost 5 bases and the J segment 4 bases; nucleotides outside the gene matches: 2. Per the germline V gene, CDR1 is SQVTM and CDR2 is ANQGSEA.

The V gene is TRBV14, the J gene TRBJ1-2; D gene ambiguous. CDR3 length: 17 amino acids. Deletions cut 1 base from V and 1 base from J, with 16 bases between. The germline V gene has CDR1 SGHDN and CDR2 FVKESK. Here the CDR3 DNA reads TGTGCCAGCAGCCAAGCGGCAGCTTCAAACCTTAACTATGGCTACACCTTC. This codes for CASSQAAASNLNYGYTF.